The 26 T cell receptor beta chains reported below all come from one sample, sequenced in a study of shared clonotypes between healthy human individuals. Method: immunoSEQ multiplex PCR; TCRdb's copy keeps in-frame clones and lacks some. The profile covers just over 2,000,000 clones, with over 85% appearing a single time and under 0.15% taken by the ten largest. The sequenced sample consisted of naive CD4+ T cells sorted from blood. Stated subset: CD45RA+ positively selected. Receptor source: a man between 18 and 35 years old in good health.

The gene calls are TRBV30 and TRBJ2-2, with TRBD2 matching 7 bases. Germline lookup yields CDR1 GTSNPN and CDR2 SVGIG (reference sequence). This CDR3 has 15 amino acids. With 1 base clipped from V and 7 bases from J, the junction kept 9 bases outside the gene matches. The DNA for the CDR3 is TGTGCCTGGAGTGCGTGGGGAGGGCCCGGCGGGGAGCTGTTTTTT. Protein: CAWSAWGGPGGELFF.

V is TRBV6-1 and J is TRBJ1-5, with D possibly being TRBD1 (5 bases). CDR1 MNHNS and CDR2 SASEGT come from the germline V gene. V lost 8 bases, J lost 0 bases, and 11 bases lay in between. The CDR3 totals 14 residues. CDR3 loop: CASVTGYSNQPQHF. CDR3 coding DNA: TGTGCCAGCGTAACAGGTTATAGCAATCAGCCCCAGCATTTT.

The chain is built from TRBV2 and TRBJ2-7; tentatively, D is TRBD1 (5 bases). There are 14 residues in the CDR3. The V end lost 6 bases, the J end lost 5 bases, and 17 bases lay between the germline ends. Germline values: CDR1 SNHLY, CDR2 FYNNEI. The CDR3 bases are TGTGCCAGCAGGATGACAGCCACCATCCACGAGCAGTACTTC. Encoded protein: CASRMTATIHEQYF.

This rearrangement joins TRBV29-1 to TRBJ1-4, with no clear D. The CDR3 runs 13 residues. The germline V gene has CDR1 SQVTM and CDR2 ANQGSEA. The V and J ends lost 4 bases and 0 bases respectively, with 6 bases between them. CDR3 loop: CSVAGTTNEKLFF. The CDR3, as DNA: TGCAGCGTTGCGGGGACAACTAATGAAAAACTGTTTTTT.

V and J are TRBV2 and TRBJ1-4, with no clear D. In germline, CDR1 is SNHLY, CDR2 FYNNEI. Trimming stripped 7 bases from V and 5 bases from J, with 11 bases between. This CDR3 is built from 13 residues. The DNA of the CDR3 is TGTGCCAGCACGATTTGGGAGAATGAAAAACTGTTTTTT. Translated: CASTIWENEKLFF.

On this clone: Mismatch with germline at one junction end may stem from a read error. The chain uses TRBV5-1 and TRBJ2-6; D ambiguous. Germline loops: CDR1 SGHRS, CDR2 YFSETQ. The CDR3 length is 15 residues. The CDR3 region has the DNA TGCGCCAGCAGCTTGTTGTCCTCTGCGGCCAACGTCCTGACTTTC. It yields the protein CASSLLSSAANVLTF.

This clone was recorded once. The V and J genes are TRBV19 and TRBJ2-7; D possibly corresponds to TRBD2 (6 bases). The CDR3 consists of 13 residues. The germline gives CDR1 LNHDA, CDR2 SQIVND (reference sequence). V was cut by 9 bases and J by 3 bases, with 15 bases left in between. CDR3 nucleotides: TGTGCCAGGGACGGGAGTAGTCACTACGAGCAGTACTTC. It specifies CARDGSSHYEQYF.

In DNA, the CDR3 is TGCAGCGGGAAACAGGGAACCTATAATTCACCCCTCCACTTT. This translates into CSGKQGTYNSPLHF. The chain has TRBV29-1 and TRBJ1-6; weak D call: TRBD1 (6 bases). This CDR3 contains 14 residues. CDR1 SQVTM and CDR2 ANQGSEA come from the germline V gene. The V and J ends lost 7 bases and 2 bases respectively, with 12 bases between them.

The gene calls are TRBV28 and TRBJ1-4, with 8 bases identical to TRBD1. This CDR3 spans 15 amino acids. Germline lookup yields CDR1 MDHEN and CDR2 SYDVKM. Trimming took 7 bases from V and 8 from J; bases not matched to a gene: 12. The CDR3 protein is CASTPSGGAGEKLFF. In DNA, the CDR3 is TGTGCCAGCACTCCGTCAGGGGGCGCAGGAGAAAAACTGTTTTTT.

The chain combines TRBV25-1 with TRBJ1-2, with a tentative D call TRBD1 (6 bases). Per the germline V gene, CDR1 is MGHDK and CDR2 is SYGVNS. Trimming left V 6 bases short and J 2 bases short, with 13 bases between. CDR3 length: 14 amino acids. The CDR3 region has the DNA TGTGCCAGCAGCCCGGACAGACTGAACTATGGCTACACCTTC. Residues: CASSPDRLNYGYTF.

This chain's CDR3 is CASSEASVYYGYTF. CDR3 in DNA: TGTGCCAGCAGTGAAGCCTCGGTCTACTATGGCTACACCTTC. The V and J genes are TRBV2 and TRBJ1-2; D not certain. The germline V gene encodes CDR1 SNHLY and CDR2 FYNNEI. The CDR3 loop spans 14 amino acids. Trimming pared 0 bases from V and 3 bases from J, leaving 8 bases between.

The chain uses TRBV2 and TRBJ2-3; D not resolved. CDR1 and CDR2 from the germline V gene are SNHLY and FYNNEI. With 5 bases removed from V and 1 base from J, the gap between germline ends came to 4 bases. This CDR3 comprises 12 residues. In DNA form, the CDR3 reads TGTGCCAGCAGTCTGCGCACAGATACGCAGTATTTT. Translation gives CASSLRTDTQYF.

This chain links TRBV10-3 with TRBJ1-2, with D uncertain. The germline V gene has CDR1 ENHRY and CDR2 SYGVKD. The CDR3 runs 12 residues. With 1 base removed from V and 6 bases from J, the gap between germline ends came to 6 bases. The CDR3, as DNA: TGTGCCATCAGTGAGTTTAGGAATGGCTACACCTTC. Residues: CAISEFRNGYTF.

This clone appeared once. This chain joins TRBV29-1 and TRBJ2-3; a possible D gene is TRBD1 (6 bases). Trimming took off 4 bases at V and 4 bases at J, with 15 bases between the two ends. The germline V gene has CDR1 SQVTM and CDR2 ANQGSEA. CDR3 length: 14 amino acids. CDR3 amino acids: CSVVWQGKADTQYF. CDR3 DNA sequence: TGCAGCGTTGTATGGCAGGGGAAGGCAGATACGCAGTATTTT.

This chain links TRBV5-1 with TRBJ2-5, with D maybe TRBD2 (6 bases). The CDR3 covers 15 residues. The germline CDR1 and CDR2 sequences are SGHRS and YFSETQ. The V end was cut by 1 base, the J end by 1 base, with 11 bases between. DNA for the CDR3: TGCGCCAGCAGCTTGTCTGGGGAGGCCCAAGAGACCCAGTACTTC. This gives the protein CASSLSGEAQETQYF. Full variable domain (missing parts from reference TRBV5-1 and TRBJ2-5): KAGVTQTPRYLIKTRGQQVTLSCSPISGHRSVSWYQQTPGQGLQFLFEYFSETQRNKGNFPGRFSGRQFSNSRSEMNVSTLELGDSALYLCASSLSGEAQETQYFGPGTRLLVL.

V and J are TRBV7-2 and TRBJ2-3; D tentatively fits TRBD1 or TRBD2 (5 bases each). V gave up 5 bases and J gave up 2 bases, with 11 bases separating them. Germline V gives CDR1 SGHTA, CDR2 FQGNSA. This CDR3 is 14 amino acids long. CDR3 amino acids: CASSRGDFTDTQYF. CDR3 in DNA: TGTGCCAGCAGCCGGGGCGACTTCACAGATACGCAGTATTTT.

The chain couples TRBV19 to TRBJ1-1; 8 positions match TRBD1. The CDR3 is 14 amino acids. Germline CDR1 reads LNHDA; CDR2 reads SQIVND (reference sequence). J lost 11 bases, V lost 4 bases, and 12 bases had no gene match. This CDR3 reads CASSTHSGQAKAFF. The CDR3, as DNA: TGTGCCAGTAGTACCCACTCGGGACAGGCAAAGGCTTTCTTT. The full variable domain, in which reference TRBV19 and TRBJ1-1 provide the parts outside the CDR3, is DGGITQSPKYLFRKEGQNVTLSCEQNLNHDAMYWYRQDPGQGLRLIYYSQIVNDFQKGDIAEGYSVSREKKESFPLTVTSAQKNPTAFYLCASSTHSGQAKAFFGQGTRLTVV.

The rearrangement uses TRBV10-3 and TRBJ2-5; tentative D call: TRBD1 (5 bases). Germline V lookup: CDR1 ENHRY, CDR2 SYGVKD. V was trimmed by 4 bases and J by 6 bases, leaving 18 bases between them. This CDR3 region has 15 residues. CDR3 residues: CAISASPPGRQTQYF. The DNA of the CDR3 is TGTGCCATCAGTGCCTCTCCCCCAGGGCGACAGACCCAGTACTTC.

The chain couples TRBV7-6 to TRBJ2-7, with TRBD2 matching over 7 bases. This CDR3 region has 14 residues. V shed 3 bases, J shed 1 base, and the junction held 3 bases outside the gene matches. Germline V gives CDR1 SGHVS, CDR2 FNYEAQ. CDR3 residues: CASSLDSGSYEQYF. In DNA, the CDR3 is TGTGCCAGCAGCTTGGATAGCGGGTCCTACGAGCAGTACTTC.

The gene calls are TRBV2 and TRBJ2-1; 10 nucleotides line up with TRBD2. This CDR3 comprises 14 residues. V was clipped by 8 bases and J by 5 bases; unmatched bases: 6. Germline V gene data show CDR1 as SNHLY and CDR2 as FYNNEI. CDR3 nucleotides: TGTGCCAGCGGACTAGCGGAGGGGAACAATGAGCAGTTCTTC. Protein: CASGLAEGNNEQFF.

This chain links TRBV18 with TRBJ2-7; the D gene is possibly TRBD1 (6 bases). CDR1 is KGHSH and CDR2 is LQKENI in the germline V gene. The V and J ends lost 5 bases and 3 bases respectively, with 11 bases between them. The CDR3 totals 13 residues. The DNA for the CDR3 is TGTGCCAGCTCATCCTGGGACATCTACGAGCAGTACTTC. This translates into CASSSWDIYEQYF.

The chain combines TRBV5-1 with TRBJ2-1; no clear D gene. Between the trimmed V and J ends, which lost 4 bases and 5 bases, there was a span of 7 bases. Germline-derived CDR1 and CDR2 are SGHRS and YFSETQ. The CDR3 runs to 12 residues. The CDR3 DNA follows: TGCGCCAGCAGCCTACCCCACAATGAGCAGTTCTTC. Protein sequence: CASSLPHNEQFF. Filled out from reference TRBV5-1 and TRBJ2-1, the complete variable domain reads KAGVTQTPRYLIKTRGQQVTLSCSPISGHRSVSWYQQTPGQGLQFLFEYFSETQRNKGNFPGRFSGRQFSNSRSEMNVSTLELGDSALYLCASSLPHNEQFFGPGTRLTVL.

Notes on this clone: The identical CDR3 is also encoded by other nucleotide sequences in the sample. Written as DNA, the CDR3 is TGCGCCAGCAGCTTCCAGGGACGGTCCTACGAGCAGTACTTC. The encoded protein is CASSFQGRSYEQYF. The V call is TRBV5-1, the J call TRBJ2-7; the D call may be TRBD1 or TRBD2 (5 bases each). Trimming stripped 2 bases from V and 1 base from J, with 10 bases between. The CDR3 is made up of 14 amino acids. From germline, CDR1 is SGHRS and CDR2 YFSETQ.

The sample holds one count of this clone. V and J are TRBV10-3 and TRBJ2-7, with 11 bases identical to TRBD1. Looked up from germline, CDR1 is ENHRY and CDR2 is SYGVKD. This CDR3 is built from 13 residues. After removal of 6 bases from V and 4 bases from J, the junction contained 2 bases not matched to a gene. CDR3 sequence (DNA): TGTGCCATCAGGGGACAGGGGGGATACGAGCAGTACTTC. Amino acids: CAIRGQGGYEQYF.

The chain couples TRBV29-1 to TRBJ2-7; TRBD1 aligns across 10 bases. The CDR3 has 15 amino acids. Germline assignment: CDR1 SQVTM and CDR2 ANQGSEA. V lost 1 base and J lost 5; bases outside the gene matches: 8. CDR3: CSVEGAGQGVHEQYF. The CDR3 coding sequence is TGCAGCGTTGAAGGGGCAGGACAGGGGGTGCACGAGCAGTACTTC.

J is TRBJ1-1 and V is TRBV30, with a tentative D call TRBD1 (5 bases). Trimming shortened V by 3 bases and J by 0 bases, and 8 bases separated the two germline ends. This CDR3 is 13 amino acids long. The germline CDR1 and CDR2 sequences are GTSNPN and SVGIG (reference sequence). CDR3 nucleotides: TGTGCCTGGAGAGTGGGGGTGAACACTGAAGCTTTCTTT. Residues: CAWRVGVNTEAFF.